The present T cell receptor beta chain was sequenced within a study of T cells in Graves' hyperthyroidism and ophthalmopathy. What was amplified from RNA transcripts were TCR beta CDR3 regions. Primed by the HTBI set, a first-round RT-PCR was run on the TCR CDR3. TCRdb redid the calling of the multiplex PCR reads with MiXCR, one entry per CDR3 protein. The table includes 250,000 to 300,000 distinct CDR3 sequences, 13% to 15% detected once. This clonotype was seen only a few times. Progressors' blood was drawn at hyperthyroidism diagnosis, before ophthalmopathy symptoms. The sequence was obtained from a woman between 45 and 65 years old with Graves' hyperthyroidism that later progressed to Graves' ophthalmopathy. The sequencing sample was made of blood.

The CDR3 DNA reads TGCAGTGCCCCCCCCGCTAGCGGGAGGCCAAGGACCCAAGAGACCCAGTACTTC. Residues: CSAPPASGRPRTQETQYF. V and J are TRBV20-1 and TRBJ2-5; 11 nucleotides match TRBD2. The junction had 16 bases not matched to a gene; V was cut back by 6 bases and J by 1 base. Germline V gives CDR1 DFQATT, CDR2 SNEGSKA (reference sequence). The CDR3 runs to 18 residues.